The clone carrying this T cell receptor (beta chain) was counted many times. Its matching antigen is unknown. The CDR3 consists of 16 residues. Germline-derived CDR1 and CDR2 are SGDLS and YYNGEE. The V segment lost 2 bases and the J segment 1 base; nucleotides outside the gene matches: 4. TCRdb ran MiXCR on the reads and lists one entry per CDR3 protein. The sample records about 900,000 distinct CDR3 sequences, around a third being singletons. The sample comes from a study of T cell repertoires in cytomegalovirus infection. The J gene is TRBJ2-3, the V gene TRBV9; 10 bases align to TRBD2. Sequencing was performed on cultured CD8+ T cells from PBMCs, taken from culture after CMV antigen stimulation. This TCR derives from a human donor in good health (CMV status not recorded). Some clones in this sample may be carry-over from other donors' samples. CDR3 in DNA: TGTGCCAGCAGCGTTTTTGGACTAGCGGGCACAGATACGCAGTATTTT. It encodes CASSVFGLAGTDTQYF.